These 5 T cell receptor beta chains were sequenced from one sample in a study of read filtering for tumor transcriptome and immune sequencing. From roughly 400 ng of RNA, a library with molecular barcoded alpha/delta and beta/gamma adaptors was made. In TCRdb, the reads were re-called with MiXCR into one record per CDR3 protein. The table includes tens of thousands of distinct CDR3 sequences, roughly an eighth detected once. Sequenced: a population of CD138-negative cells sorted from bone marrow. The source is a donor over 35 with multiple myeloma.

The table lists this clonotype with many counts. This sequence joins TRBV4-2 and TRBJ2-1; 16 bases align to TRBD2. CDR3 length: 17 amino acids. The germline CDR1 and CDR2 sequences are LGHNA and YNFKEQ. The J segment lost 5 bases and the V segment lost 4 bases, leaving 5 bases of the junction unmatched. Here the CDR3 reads CASSRGLAGGSDNEQFF. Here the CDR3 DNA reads TGTGCCAGCAGCCGGGGACTAGCGGGAGGGTCTGACAATGAGCAGTTCTTC.

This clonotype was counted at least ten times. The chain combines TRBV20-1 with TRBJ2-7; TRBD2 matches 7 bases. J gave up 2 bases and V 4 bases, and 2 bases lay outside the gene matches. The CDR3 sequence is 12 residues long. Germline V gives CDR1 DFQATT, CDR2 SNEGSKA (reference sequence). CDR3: CSATGGTYEQYF. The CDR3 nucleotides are TGCAGTGCTACCGGGGGGACCTACGAGCAGTACTTC.

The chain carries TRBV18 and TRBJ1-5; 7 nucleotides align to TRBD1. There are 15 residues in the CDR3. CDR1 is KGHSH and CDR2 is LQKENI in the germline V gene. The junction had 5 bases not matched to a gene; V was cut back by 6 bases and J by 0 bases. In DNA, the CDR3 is TGTGCCAGCTCCATACAGGGGAATAGCAATCAGCCCCAGCATTTT. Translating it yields CASSIQGNSNQPQHF.

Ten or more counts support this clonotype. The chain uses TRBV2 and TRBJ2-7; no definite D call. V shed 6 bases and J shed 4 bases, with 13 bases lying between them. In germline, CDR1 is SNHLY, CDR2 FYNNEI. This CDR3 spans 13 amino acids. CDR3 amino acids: CASSRSDLYEQYF. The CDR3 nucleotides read TGTGCCAGCAGCCGAAGCGATTTATACGAGCAGTACTTC. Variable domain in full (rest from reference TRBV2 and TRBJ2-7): EPEVTQTPSHQVTQMGQEVILRCVPISNHLYFYWYRQILGQKVEFLVSFYNNEISEKSEIFDDQFSVERPDGSNFTLKIRSTKLEDSAMYFCASSRSDLYEQYFGPGTRLTVT.

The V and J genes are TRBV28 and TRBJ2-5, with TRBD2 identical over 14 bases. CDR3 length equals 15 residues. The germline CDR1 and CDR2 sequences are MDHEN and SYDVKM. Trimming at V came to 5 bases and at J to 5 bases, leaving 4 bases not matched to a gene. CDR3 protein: CASSTGTSGSETQYF. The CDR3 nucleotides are TGTGCCAGCAGTACCGGGACTAGCGGGAGCGAGACCCAGTACTTC.